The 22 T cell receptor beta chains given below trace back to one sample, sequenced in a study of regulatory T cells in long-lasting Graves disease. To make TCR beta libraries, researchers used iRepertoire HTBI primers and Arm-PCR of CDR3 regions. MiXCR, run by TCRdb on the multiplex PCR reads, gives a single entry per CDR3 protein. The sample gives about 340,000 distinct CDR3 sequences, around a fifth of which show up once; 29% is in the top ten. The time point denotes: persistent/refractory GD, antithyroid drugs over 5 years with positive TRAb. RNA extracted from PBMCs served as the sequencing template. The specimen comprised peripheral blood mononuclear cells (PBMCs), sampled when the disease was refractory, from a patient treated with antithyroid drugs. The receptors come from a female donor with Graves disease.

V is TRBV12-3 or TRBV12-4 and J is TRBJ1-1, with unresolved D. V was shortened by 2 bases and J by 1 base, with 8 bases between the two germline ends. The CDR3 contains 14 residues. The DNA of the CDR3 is TGTGCCAGCAGTTTATCTCCCCGGAACACTGAAGCTTTCTTT. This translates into CASSLSPRNTEAFF.

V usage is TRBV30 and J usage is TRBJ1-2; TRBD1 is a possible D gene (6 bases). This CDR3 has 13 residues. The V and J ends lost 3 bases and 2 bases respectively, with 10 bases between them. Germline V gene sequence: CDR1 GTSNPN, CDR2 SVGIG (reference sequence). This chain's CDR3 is CAWRTGKNYGYTF. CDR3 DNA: TGTGCCTGGAGAACAGGGAAAAACTATGGCTACACCTTC.

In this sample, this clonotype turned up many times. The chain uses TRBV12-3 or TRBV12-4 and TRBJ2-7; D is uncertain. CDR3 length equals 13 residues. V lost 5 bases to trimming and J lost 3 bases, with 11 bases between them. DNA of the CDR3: TGTGCCAGCAGTCATGGGATCTTCTACGAGCAGTACTTC. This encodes CASSHGIFYEQYF.

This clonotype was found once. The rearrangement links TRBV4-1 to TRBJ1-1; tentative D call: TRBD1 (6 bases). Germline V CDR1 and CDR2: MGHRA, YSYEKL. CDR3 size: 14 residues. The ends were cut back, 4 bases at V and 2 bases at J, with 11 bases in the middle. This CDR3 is CASSPRRGNTEAFF. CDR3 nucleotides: TGCGCCAGCAGCCCCCGCAGGGGCAACACTGAAGCTTTCTTT.

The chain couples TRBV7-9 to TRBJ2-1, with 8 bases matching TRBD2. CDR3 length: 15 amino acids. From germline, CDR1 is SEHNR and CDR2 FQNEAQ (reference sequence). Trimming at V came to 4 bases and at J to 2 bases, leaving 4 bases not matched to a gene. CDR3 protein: CASSSIGGAYNEQFF. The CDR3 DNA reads TGTGCCAGCAGCTCCATCGGGGGGGCCTACAATGAGCAGTTCTTC.

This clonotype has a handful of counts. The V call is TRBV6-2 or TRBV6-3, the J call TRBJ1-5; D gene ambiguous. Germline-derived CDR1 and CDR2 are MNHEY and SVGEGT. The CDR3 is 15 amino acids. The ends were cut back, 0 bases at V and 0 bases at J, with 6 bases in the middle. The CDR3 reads CASSYSPDSNQPQHF. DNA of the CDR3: TGTGCCAGCAGTTACTCGCCGGATAGCAATCAGCCCCAGCATTTT.

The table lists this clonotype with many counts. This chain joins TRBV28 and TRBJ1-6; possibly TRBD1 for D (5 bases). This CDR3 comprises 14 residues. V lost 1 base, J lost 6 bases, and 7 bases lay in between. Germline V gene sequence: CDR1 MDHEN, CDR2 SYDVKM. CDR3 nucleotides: TGTGCCAGCAGTTTATTCAGGGCTAATTCACCCCTCCACTTT. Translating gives CASSLFRANSPLHF. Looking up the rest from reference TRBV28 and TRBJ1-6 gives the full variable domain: DVKVTQSSRYLVKRTGEKVFLECVQDMDHENMFWYRQDPGLGLRLIYFSYDVKMKEKGDIPEGYSVSREKKERFSLILESASTNQTSMYLCASSLFRANSPLHFGNGTRLTVT.

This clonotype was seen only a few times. DNA for the CDR3: TGCGCCAGCAGCCAAGAAATAGTAGGGCTAGAAGCCTACGAGCAGTACTTC. It codes for CASSQEIVGLEAYEQYF. V usage is TRBV4-3 and J usage is TRBJ2-5; the D is unclear. The assigned J gene may be wrong: the sequence end matches TRBJ2-7 better. Germline lookup yields CDR1 LGHNA and CDR2 YSLEER. This CDR3 has 17 residues.

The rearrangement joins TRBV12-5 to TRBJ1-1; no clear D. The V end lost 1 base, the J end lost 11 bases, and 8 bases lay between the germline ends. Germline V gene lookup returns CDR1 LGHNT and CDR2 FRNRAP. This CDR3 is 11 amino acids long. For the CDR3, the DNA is TGTGCTAGTGGTTTGGGGCGCACGGCTTTCTTT. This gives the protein CASGLGRTAFF.

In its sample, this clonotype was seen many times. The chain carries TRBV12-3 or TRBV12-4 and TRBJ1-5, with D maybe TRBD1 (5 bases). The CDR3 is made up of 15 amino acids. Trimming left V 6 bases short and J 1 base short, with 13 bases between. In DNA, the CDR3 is TGTGCCAGCAGCCCTGGGGGTCTCAGCAATCAGCCCCAGCATTTT. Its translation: CASSPGGLSNQPQHF.

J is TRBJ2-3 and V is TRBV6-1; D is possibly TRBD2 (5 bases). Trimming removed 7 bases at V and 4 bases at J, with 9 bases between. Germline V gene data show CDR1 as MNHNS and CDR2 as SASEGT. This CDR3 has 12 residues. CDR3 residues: CASTSAADTQYF. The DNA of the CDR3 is TGTGCCAGCACCTCAGCGGCAGATACGCAGTATTTT.

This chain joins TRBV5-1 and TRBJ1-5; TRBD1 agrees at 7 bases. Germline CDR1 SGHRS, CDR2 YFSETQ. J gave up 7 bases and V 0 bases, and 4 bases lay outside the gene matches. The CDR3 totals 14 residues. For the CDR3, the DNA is TGCGCCAGCAGCTTGGAGGGGGCTTGGCAGCCCCAGCATTTT. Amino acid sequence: CASSLEGAWQPQHF.

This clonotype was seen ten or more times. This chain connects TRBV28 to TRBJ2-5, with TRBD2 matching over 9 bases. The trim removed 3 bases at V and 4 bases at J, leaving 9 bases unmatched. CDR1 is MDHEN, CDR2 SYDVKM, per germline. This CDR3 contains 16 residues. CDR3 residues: CASSFSAGGGGETQYF. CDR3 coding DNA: TGTGCCAGCAGTTTCTCAGCGGGAGGTGGGGGAGAGACCCAGTACTTC.

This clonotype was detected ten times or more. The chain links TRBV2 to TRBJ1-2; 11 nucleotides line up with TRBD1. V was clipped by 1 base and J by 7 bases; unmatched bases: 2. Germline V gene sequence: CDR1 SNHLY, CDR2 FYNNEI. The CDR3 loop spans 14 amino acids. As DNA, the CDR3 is TGTGCCAGCAGTGAAGGGACAGGGGGCTTTGGCTACACCTTC. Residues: CASSEGTGGFGYTF.

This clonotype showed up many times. The CDR3 DNA reads as TGCAGTGCTAGAGCGTTGGGTAGGCAGGGGAACGAAAAACTGTTTTTT. Its translation: CSARALGRQGNEKLFF. V is TRBV20-1 and J is TRBJ1-4, with TRBD1 as a possible D gene (6 bases). Deletions cut 1 base from V and 8 bases from J, with 20 bases between. CDR3 length: 16 residues. Germline CDR1 DFQATT, CDR2 SNEGSKA (reference sequence).

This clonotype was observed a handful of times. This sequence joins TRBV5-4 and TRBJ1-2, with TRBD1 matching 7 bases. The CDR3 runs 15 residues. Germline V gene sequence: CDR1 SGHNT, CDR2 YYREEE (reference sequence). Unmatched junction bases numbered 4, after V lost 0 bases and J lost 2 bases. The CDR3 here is CASSLDQGGNYGYTF. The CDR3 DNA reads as TGTGCCAGCAGCTTGGATCAGGGGGGGAACTATGGCTACACCTTC.

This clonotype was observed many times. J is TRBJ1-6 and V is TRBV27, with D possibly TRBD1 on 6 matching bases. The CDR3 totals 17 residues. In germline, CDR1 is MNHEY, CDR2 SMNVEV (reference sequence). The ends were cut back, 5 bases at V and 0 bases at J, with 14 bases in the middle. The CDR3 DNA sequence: TGTGCCAGCAGTCAAGGACAGACAGACTCCTATAATTCACCCCTCCACTTT. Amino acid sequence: CASSQGQTDSYNSPLHF.

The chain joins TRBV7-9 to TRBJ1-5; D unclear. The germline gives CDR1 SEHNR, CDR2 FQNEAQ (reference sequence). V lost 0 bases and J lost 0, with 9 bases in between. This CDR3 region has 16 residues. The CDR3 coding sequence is TGTGCCAGCAGCTTAGCAGGGTTCTTTAGCAATCAGCCCCAGCATTTT. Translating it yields CASSLAGFFSNQPQHF.

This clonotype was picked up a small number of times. Written as DNA, the CDR3 is TGTGCCAGCAGTTTAGAAGACCCCTGGGATGAAAAACTGTTTTTT. It encodes CASSLEDPWDEKLFF. The chain combines TRBV28 with TRBJ1-4, with unresolved D. V dropped 2 bases and J dropped 6 bases, with 13 bases sitting between them. The CDR3 has 15 amino acids. CDR1 and CDR2 (germline): MDHEN, SYDVKM.

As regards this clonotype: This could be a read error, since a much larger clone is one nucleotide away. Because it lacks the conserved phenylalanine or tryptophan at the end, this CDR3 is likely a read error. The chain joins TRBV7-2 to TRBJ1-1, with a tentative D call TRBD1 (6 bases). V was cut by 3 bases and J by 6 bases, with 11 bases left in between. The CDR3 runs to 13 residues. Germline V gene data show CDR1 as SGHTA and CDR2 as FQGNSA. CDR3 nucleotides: TGTGCCAGCAGCTTGCAGGGGCCCGCTGAAGCTTTCTCT. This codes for CASSLQGPAEAFS.

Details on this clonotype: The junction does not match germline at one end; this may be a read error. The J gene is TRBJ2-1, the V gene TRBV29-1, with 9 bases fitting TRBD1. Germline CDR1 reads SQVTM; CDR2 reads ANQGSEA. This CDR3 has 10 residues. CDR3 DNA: TGCAGCGTTGGGTGGGACAGGGAAGAATTC. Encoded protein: CSVGWDREEF.

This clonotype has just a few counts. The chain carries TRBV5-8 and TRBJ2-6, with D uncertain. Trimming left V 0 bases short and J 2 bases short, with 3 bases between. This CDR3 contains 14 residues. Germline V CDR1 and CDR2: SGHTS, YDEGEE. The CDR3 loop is CASSLEPGANVLTF. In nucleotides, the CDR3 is TGTGCCAGCAGCTTGGAACCTGGGGCCAACGTCCTGACTTTC.